The 7 T cell receptor beta chains presented below share a single source sample, sequenced in a study of cytomegalovirus exposure and HLA in healthy donors. Primers for the PCR totalled 60 Vbeta and 13 Jbeta. Assay: immunoSEQ multiplex PCR; the TCRdb copy retains only in-frame clones and omits some. The sample yields about 210,000 clones, roughly 79% seen once. Material for sequencing was PBMCs. The receptors derive from a male donor in good health and CMV-seronegative.

The genes are TRBV23-1 and TRBJ2-7; 9 bases fit TRBD1. TRBV23-1 is noted as an ORF with a role that remains uncertain. This CDR3 is 17 amino acids long. The junction had 19 bases not matched to a gene; V was cut back by 4 bases and J by 9 bases. DNA for the CDR3: TGCGCCAGCAGTCTAACCCCCCGGGACAGGGATACCAACGGGCAGTACTTC. It codes for CASSLTPRDRDTNGQYF.

The CDR3 bases are TGTGCCAGCAGTGACCCCAGGGAAGTCAACGAGCAGTACTTC. It is translated as CASSDPREVNEQYF. This chain links TRBV2 with TRBJ2-7, with D possibly matching TRBD1 (5 bases). Germline V gives CDR1 SNHLY, CDR2 FYNNEI. The CDR3 contains 14 residues. Between the trimmed V and J ends, which lost 3 bases and 5 bases, there was a span of 14 bases.

The V and J genes are TRBV5-1 and TRBJ1-4, with D unresolved. The CDR3 extends over 17 amino acids. Trimming shortened V by 0 bases and J by 0 bases, and 12 bases separated the two germline ends. Per the germline V gene, CDR1 is SGHRS and CDR2 is YFSETQ. The CDR3 region is CASSLAAGHATNEKLFF. The CDR3 DNA reads as TGCGCCAGCAGCTTGGCGGCAGGCCATGCAACTAATGAAAAACTGTTTTTT.

CDR3 sequence: CASSQDPVRIYGYTF. CDR3 nucleotides: TGCGCCAGCAGCCAAGACCCGGTCAGGATCTATGGCTACACCTTC. The rearrangement uses TRBV4-1 and TRBJ1-2; D is unresolved. CDR1 MGHRA and CDR2 YSYEKL come from the germline V gene. The CDR3 has 15 amino acids. The V end was cut by 0 bases, the J end by 4 bases, with 12 bases between.

The chain is built from TRBV7-2 and TRBJ1-2; D unclear. The CDR3 sequence is 17 residues long. Per the germline V gene, CDR1 is SGHTA and CDR2 is FQGNSA. The germline V and J ends were trimmed by 4 bases and 2 bases, with 20 bases remaining between them. The CDR3 coding sequence is TGTGCCAGCAGCTGGAACCCCCGCAGCGGGTTCAACTATGGCTACACCTTC. It yields the protein CASSWNPRSGFNYGYTF.

This chain links TRBV30 with TRBJ1-4; maybe TRBD1 (5 bases). V was cut by 3 bases and J by 9 bases, with 11 bases left in between. CDR3 length: 12 residues. The germline V gene has CDR1 GTSNPN and CDR2 SVGIG (reference sequence). The CDR3 is CAWRPTAQKLFF. As DNA, the CDR3 is TGTGCCTGGAGACCGACAGCCCAAAAACTGTTTTTT.

Note on this clone: Additional DNA sequences in this sample encode the identical CDR3. The chain combines TRBV5-1 with TRBJ2-5; TRBD1 agrees at 8 bases. This CDR3 is built from 13 residues. In germline, CDR1 is SGHRS, CDR2 YFSETQ. Trimming at V came to 1 base and at J to 4 bases, leaving 0 bases not matched to a gene. The chain's CDR3 is CASSLQGAETQYF. In DNA, the CDR3 is TGCGCCAGCAGCTTGCAGGGGGCAGAGACCCAGTACTTC.